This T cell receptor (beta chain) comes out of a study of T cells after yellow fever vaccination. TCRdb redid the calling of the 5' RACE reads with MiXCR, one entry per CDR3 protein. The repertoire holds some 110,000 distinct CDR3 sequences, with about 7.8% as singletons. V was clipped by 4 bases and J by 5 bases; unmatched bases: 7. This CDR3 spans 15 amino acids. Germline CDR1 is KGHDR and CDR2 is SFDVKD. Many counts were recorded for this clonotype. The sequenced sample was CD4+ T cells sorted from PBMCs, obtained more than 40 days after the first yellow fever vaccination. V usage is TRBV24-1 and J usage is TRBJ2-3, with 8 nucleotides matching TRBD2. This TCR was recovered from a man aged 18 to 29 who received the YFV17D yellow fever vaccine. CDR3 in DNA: TGTGCCACCAGTGACCCCGGGGGGGTAGGAGATACGCAGTATTTT. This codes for CATSDPGGVGDTQYF.